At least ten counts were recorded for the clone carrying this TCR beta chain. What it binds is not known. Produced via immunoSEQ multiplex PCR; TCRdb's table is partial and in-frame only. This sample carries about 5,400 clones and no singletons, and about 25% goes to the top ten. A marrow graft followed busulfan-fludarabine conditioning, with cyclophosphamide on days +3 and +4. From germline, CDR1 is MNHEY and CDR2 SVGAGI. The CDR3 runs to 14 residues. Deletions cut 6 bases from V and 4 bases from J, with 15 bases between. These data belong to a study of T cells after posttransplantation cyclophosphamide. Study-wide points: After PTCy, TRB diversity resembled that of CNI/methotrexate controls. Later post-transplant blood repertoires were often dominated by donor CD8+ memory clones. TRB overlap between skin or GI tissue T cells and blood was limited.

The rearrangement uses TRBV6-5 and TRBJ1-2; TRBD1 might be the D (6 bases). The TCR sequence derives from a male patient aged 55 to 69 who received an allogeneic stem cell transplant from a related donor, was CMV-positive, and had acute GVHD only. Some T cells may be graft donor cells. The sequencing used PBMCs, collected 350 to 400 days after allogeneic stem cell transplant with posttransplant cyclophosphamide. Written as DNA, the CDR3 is TGTGCCAGCAGGACAGGTTTAAGTGGCTATGGCTACACCTTC. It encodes CASRTGLSGYGYTF.